This entry features one TCR beta chain sequence. Its antigen is not known. This CDR3 spans 17 amino acids. Germline V CDR1 and CDR2: KGHDR, SFDVKD. Losses at the gene ends were 0 bases for V and 6 bases for J; bases not matched to a gene: 10. Construction of the TCR beta libraries employed iRepertoire HTBI primers in conjunction with Arm-PCR of CDR3 regions. TCRdb called the multiplex PCR reads again in MiXCR, with one record for every CDR3 protein. The top ten hold roughly 15% of the sample, which has a few hundred thousand distinct CDR3 sequences, 12% to 15% seen once. This specimen comes from a study of regulatory T cells in long-lasting Graves disease. The wider study: The study enrolled newly diagnosed Graves' patients on antithyroid drugs under 3 months. Study-wide results and limits: Persistent disease samples used TRBV28, TRBJ1-2 and TRBJ2-5 preferentially.

Stated time point: newly diagnosed GD, antithyroid drugs for less than 3 months. PBMC RNA was the source of the TCR library. The data were also submitted as part of a second study, on T cells in Graves' hyperthyroidism and ophthalmopathy.

The rearrangement joins TRBV24-1 to TRBJ2-1; 7 nucleotides match TRBD2. This receptor was taken from a woman aged 50 to 65 with Graves disease. Here the sequenced sample was peripheral blood mononuclear cells (PBMCs), taken at new diagnosis, from a patient treated with antithyroid drugs. CDR3 loop: CATSDLRAGAGPNEQFF. DNA for the CDR3: TGTGCCACCAGTGATTTGAGGGCGGGAGCAGGGCCCAATGAGCAGTTCTTC.